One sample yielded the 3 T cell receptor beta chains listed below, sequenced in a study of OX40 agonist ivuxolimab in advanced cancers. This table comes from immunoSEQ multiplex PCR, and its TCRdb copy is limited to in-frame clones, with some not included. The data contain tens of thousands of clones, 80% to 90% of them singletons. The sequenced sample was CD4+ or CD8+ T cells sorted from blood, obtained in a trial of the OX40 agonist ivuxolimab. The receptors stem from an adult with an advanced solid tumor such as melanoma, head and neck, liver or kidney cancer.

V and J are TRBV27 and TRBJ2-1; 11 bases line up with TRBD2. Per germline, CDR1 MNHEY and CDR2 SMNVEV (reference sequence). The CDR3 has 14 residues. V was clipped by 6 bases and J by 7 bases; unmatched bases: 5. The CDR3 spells CASRLAGAANEQFF. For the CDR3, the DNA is TGTGCCAGCAGACTAGCGGGGGCGGCAAATGAGCAGTTCTTC.

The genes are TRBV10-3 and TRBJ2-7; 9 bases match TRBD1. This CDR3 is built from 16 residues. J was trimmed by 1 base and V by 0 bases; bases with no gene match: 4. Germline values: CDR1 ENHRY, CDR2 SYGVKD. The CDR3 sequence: CAISESGGQGSYEQYF. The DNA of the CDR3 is TGTGCCATCAGTGAGTCAGGGGGACAGGGATCCTACGAGCAGTACTTC.

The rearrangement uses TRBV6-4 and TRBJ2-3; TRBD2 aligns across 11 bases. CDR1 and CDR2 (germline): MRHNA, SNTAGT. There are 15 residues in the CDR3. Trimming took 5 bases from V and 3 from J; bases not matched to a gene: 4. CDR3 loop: CASSKTSGGTDTQYF. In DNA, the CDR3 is TGTGCCAGCAGTAAAACTAGCGGGGGTACAGATACGCAGTATTTT.